One and the same sample provided the 32 T cell receptor beta chains below, sequenced in a study of blood T cell repertoires in COVID-19. Produced via immunoSEQ multiplex PCR; TCRdb's table is partial and in-frame only. The repertoire holds about 430,000 clones, with 70% to 90% as singletons. Sequences were obtained from PBMCs or T cells enriched from blood (not recorded which). These receptors all stem from a woman younger than 30 who had been exposed to COVID-19.

V gene TRBV7-2 combines with J gene TRBJ2-3; 10 nucleotides match TRBD2. Germline lookup yields CDR1 SGHTA and CDR2 FQGNSA. The CDR3 is 15 amino acids. J lost 7 bases, V lost 5 bases, and 9 bases had no gene match. CDR3: CASSAAGGLPYTQYF. The CDR3 DNA is TGTGCCAGCAGCGCAGCGGGGGGGCTTCCGTATACGCAGTATTTT.

CDR3 sequence: CASSLGRSGTSGGPSSYNEQFF. The CDR3 nucleotides are TGTGCCAGCTCACTCGGGCGCAGCGGGACTAGCGGGGGGCCCAGCTCCTACAATGAGCAGTTCTTC. The chain has TRBV18 and TRBJ2-1; TRBD2 agrees at 15 bases. Germline V lookup: CDR1 KGHSH, CDR2 LQKENI. After removal of 4 bases from V and 0 bases from J, the junction contained 16 bases not matched to a gene. The CDR3 covers 22 residues.

The chain couples TRBV28 to TRBJ2-7; 7 bases map to TRBD1. Germline V gene sequence: CDR1 MDHEN, CDR2 SYDVKM. The CDR3 totals 14 residues. V lost 5 bases to trimming and J lost 5 bases; unmatched junction nucleotides: 9. The CDR3 region is CASSLQTGLDEQYF. The CDR3 DNA reads as TGTGCCAGCAGTCTTCAGACAGGGCTCGACGAGCAGTACTTC.

This chain uses TRBV19 with TRBJ1-4, with TRBD1 identical over 7 bases. CDR3 length: 14 residues. The germline CDR1 and CDR2 sequences are LNHDA and SQIVND (reference sequence). J was trimmed by 7 bases and V by 4 bases; bases with no gene match: 6. The CDR3 DNA is TGTGCCAGTAGTACCGACAGGGTTGGTGAAAAACTGTTTTTT. This translates into CASSTDRVGEKLFF.

The J gene is TRBJ2-3, the V gene TRBV28, with TRBD1 matching 7 bases. J was trimmed by 4 bases and V by 8 bases; bases with no gene match: 6. CDR1 is MDHEN and CDR2 is SYDVKM in the germline V gene. The CDR3 sequence is 13 residues long. The CDR3 region is CASYRGWADTQYF. CDR3 nucleotides: TGTGCCAGCTACAGGGGCTGGGCAGATACGCAGTATTTT.

CDR3 protein: CATSDLRKGVLYEQYF. Here the CDR3 DNA reads TGTGCCACCAGTGACCTACGGAAGGGGGTTCTCTACGAGCAGTACTTC. The gene calls are TRBV24-1 and TRBJ2-7; D might be TRBD1 (6 bases). The V gene's germline CDR1 is KGHDR and CDR2 SFDVKD. V shed 4 bases and J shed 3 bases, with 18 bases lying between them. CDR3 length equals 16 residues.

The V and J genes are TRBV10-3 and TRBJ2-7; possible D gene TRBD2, 6 bases. CDR3 length: 14 amino acids. Trimming removed 5 bases at V and 1 base at J, with 12 bases between. The germline V gene has CDR1 ENHRY and CDR2 SYGVKD. The CDR3 spells CAISSLGGSYEQYF. The CDR3 DNA sequence: TGTGCCATCAGTTCCCTGGGGGGATCCTACGAGCAGTACTTC.

The chain couples TRBV12-3 or TRBV12-4 to TRBJ2-2; maybe TRBD1 (5 bases). The V end lost 7 bases, the J end lost 1 base, and 7 bases lay between the germline ends. The CDR3 length is 13 residues. This CDR3 is CASTRGNTGELFF. The CDR3 region has the DNA TGTGCCAGCACTAGGGGGAACACCGGGGAGCTGTTTTTT.

The chain joins TRBV4-2 to TRBJ1-1; D ambiguous. The CDR3 contains 14 residues. Germline CDR1 reads LGHNA; CDR2 reads YNFKEQ. V was shortened by 4 bases and J by 2 bases, with 11 bases between the two germline ends. The DNA of the CDR3 is TGTGCCAGCAGCCCCACGACTTATAACACTGAAGCTTTCTTT. Amino acid sequence: CASSPTTYNTEAFF.

This sequence joins TRBV19 and TRBJ1-3; maybe TRBD1 (5 bases). The CDR3 has 14 amino acids. Trimming stripped 5 bases from V and 3 bases from J, with 11 bases between. Germline V gene sequence: CDR1 LNHDA, CDR2 SQIVND (reference sequence). DNA for the CDR3: TGTGCCAGTAGTTTACCGACAGATGGAAACACCATATATTTT. It translates to CASSLPTDGNTIYF.

The CDR3 loop is CASSPGTGTNTEAFF. In DNA, the CDR3 is TGTGCCAGCAGTCCCGGGACAGGGACGAACACTGAAGCTTTCTTT. This chain connects TRBV6-5 to TRBJ1-1, with 9 bases aligning to TRBD1. The V segment lost 5 bases and the J segment 1 base; nucleotides outside the gene matches: 5. This CDR3 is built from 15 residues. CDR1 MNHEY and CDR2 SVGAGI come from the germline V gene.

The rearrangement links TRBV7-2 to TRBJ2-3, with a tentative D call TRBD1 (6 bases). Per germline, CDR1 SGHTA and CDR2 FQGNSA. This CDR3 is built from 15 residues. V was cut by 5 bases and J by 4 bases, with 16 bases left in between. CDR3 in DNA: TGTGCCAGCAGCCTGTCTAGGGGGTCGTCAGATACGCAGTATTTT. It is translated as CASSLSRGSSDTQYF.

The gene calls are TRBV14 and TRBJ2-7; 9 positions agree with TRBD1. The CDR3 totals 16 residues. With 1 base clipped from V and 2 bases from J, the junction kept 6 bases outside the gene matches. Germline V gene lookup returns CDR1 SGHDN and CDR2 FVKESK. The CDR3 sequence: CASSQAGTGFPYEQYF. CDR3 bases: TGTGCCAGCAGCCAAGCCGGGACAGGGTTCCCCTACGAGCAGTACTTC.

This chain uses TRBV3-1 (or the pseudogene TRBV3-2) with TRBJ1-1; 10 bases fit TRBD1. The germline V gene encodes CDR1 LGHDT and CDR2 YNNKEL (reference sequence). With V trimmed by 4 bases and J by 2 bases, 10 bases remained unmatched. The CDR3 covers 17 residues. CDR3 DNA: TGTGCCAGCAGCCGAAGAGGGACAGGGGCGGTCAACACTGAAGCTTTCTTT. It encodes CASSRRGTGAVNTEAFF.

This clone showed up just a few times. The chain's CDR3 is CASSGLDTDTQYF. Here the CDR3 DNA reads TGTGCCAGCAGTGGACTAGACACAGATACGCAGTATTTT. V gene TRBV7-2 combines with J gene TRBJ2-3; TRBD2 agrees at 7 bases. The CDR3 covers 13 residues. Germline lookup yields CDR1 SGHTA and CDR2 FQGNSA. J lost 2 bases, V lost 6 bases, and 2 bases had no gene match.

This rearrangement joins TRBV4-3 to TRBJ1-6; D is ambiguous. Germline V gene lookup returns CDR1 LGHNA and CDR2 YSLEER. With 0 bases removed from V and 5 bases from J, the gap between germline ends came to 8 bases. The CDR3 is made up of 15 amino acids. The CDR3 reads CASSQDPVDNSPLHF. DNA of the CDR3: TGCGCCAGCAGCCAAGACCCCGTTGATAATTCACCCCTCCACTTT.

V gene TRBV13 combines with J gene TRBJ2-1; 10 bases line up with TRBD2. Germline V gene sequence: CDR1 PRHDT, CDR2 FYEKMQ (reference sequence). Unmatched junction bases numbered 9, after V lost 4 bases and J lost 9 bases. The CDR3 spans 15 residues. The CDR3 sequence is CASSSRAGGSVEQFF. DNA of the CDR3: TGTGCCAGCAGCTCGCGAGCGGGGGGGTCGGTTGAGCAGTTCTTC.

The V and J genes are TRBV27 and TRBJ1-6; D unresolved. The V end lost 0 bases, the J end lost 3 bases, and 9 bases lay between the germline ends. CDR3 size: 16 residues. Per the germline V gene, CDR1 is MNHEY and CDR2 is SMNVEV (reference sequence). The CDR3 reads CASSLSSLVYNSPLHF. In DNA, the CDR3 is TGTGCCAGCAGTTTATCGTCGTTAGTCTATAATTCACCCCTCCACTTT.

This clone has a handful of counts. The V call is TRBV27, the J call TRBJ2-7; possible D gene TRBD1, 5 bases. V shed 1 base and J shed 1 base, with 11 bases lying between them. The CDR3 totals 15 residues. Germline CDR1 reads MNHEY; CDR2 reads SMNVEV (reference sequence). Here the CDR3 DNA reads TGTGCCAGCAGTTTATTCGGACAAGAATCCTACGAGCAGTACTTC. Its protein product is CASSLFGQESYEQYF.

For the CDR3, the DNA is TGTGCCAGCAGACTCCAGGCGATTAATTCACCCCTCCACTTT. It is translated as CASRLQAINSPLHF. V gene TRBV6-5 combines with J gene TRBJ1-6; D is unresolved. CDR3 length equals 14 residues. Germline values: CDR1 MNHEY, CDR2 SVGAGI. Trimming removed 6 bases from V and 6 bases from J, with 12 bases in between.

The chain couples TRBV4-1 to TRBJ1-5; the D is unclear. Trimming took 4 bases from V and 0 from J, leaving 16 bases between them. Germline V gene lookup returns CDR1 MGHRA and CDR2 YSYEKL. The CDR3 contains 17 residues. The CDR3: CASSRGLREGSNQPQHF. CDR3 sequence (DNA): TGCGCCAGCAGCCGAGGCCTCCGGGAGGGTAGCAATCAGCCCCAGCATTTT.

The rearrangement uses TRBV18 and TRBJ1-5; 8 positions agree with TRBD1. The CDR3 runs 18 residues. The V segment lost 3 bases and the J segment 1 base; nucleotides outside the gene matches: 11. The germline V gene encodes CDR1 KGHSH and CDR2 LQKENI. The CDR3 nucleotides are TGTGCCAGCTCACCGGAGCCGGACAGGGCGGTAAGCAATCAGCCCCAGCATTTT. Residues: CASSPEPDRAVSNQPQHF. Complete variable domain (other parts from reference TRBV18 and TRBJ1-5): NAGVMQNPRHLVRRRGQEARLRCSPMKGHSHVYWYRQLPEEGLKFMVYLQKENIIDESGMPKERFSAEFPKEGPSILRIQQVVRGDSAAYFCASSPEPDRAVSNQPQHFGDGTRLSIL.

This chain uses TRBV15 with TRBJ1-1; weak D call: TRBD1 (6 bases). Trimming stripped 2 bases from V and 1 base from J, with 8 bases between. The CDR3 contains 14 residues. CDR1 LNHNV and CDR2 YYDKDF come from the germline V gene (reference sequence). The CDR3 DNA reads as TGTGCCACCAGCAGACGGGGGGCGAACACTGAAGCTTTCTTT. Translating it yields CATSRRGANTEAFF.

V gene TRBV19 combines with J gene TRBJ1-1; 11 nucleotides match TRBD1. Germline V gene lookup returns CDR1 LNHDA and CDR2 SQIVND (reference sequence). This CDR3 comprises 13 residues. Trimming cost V 5 bases and J 10 bases; bases outside gene matches: 6. As DNA, the CDR3 is TGTGCCAGTAGTCCCGGGACAGGGGGGATAGCTTTCTTT. Encoded protein: CASSPGTGGIAFF.

Here the CDR3 reads CASSLDGGREPNEQFF. CDR3 sequence (DNA): TGTGCCAGCAGCTTGGACGGGGGGAGGGAGCCCAATGAGCAGTTCTTC. The J gene is TRBJ2-1, the V gene TRBV5-6; the match to TRBD2 covers 7 bases. The CDR3 has 16 residues. Per the germline V gene, CDR1 is SGHDT and CDR2 is YYEEEE. V dropped 0 bases and J dropped 6; count of bases not matched to a gene: 9.

This clone was seen a few times. The V and J genes are TRBV5-5 and TRBJ1-3; 8 nucleotides match TRBD1. The CDR3 loop spans 16 amino acids. The V gene end was trimmed by 3 bases and the J gene end by 2 bases; junction bases not matched to a gene: 7. Germline loops: CDR1 SGHKS, CDR2 YYEKEE (reference sequence). The CDR3 bases are TGTGCCAGCAGCTCCCTCCGGGACAGGACTGGAAACACCATATATTTT. Protein product: CASSSLRDRTGNTIYF.

J is TRBJ2-6 and V is TRBV7-9, with D maybe TRBD2 (5 bases). V lost 8 bases to trimming and J lost 0 bases, with 8 bases between them. This CDR3 has 14 residues. CDR1 SEHNR and CDR2 FQNEAQ come from the germline V gene (reference sequence). Here the CDR3 reads CASGGLSGANVLTF. DNA of the CDR3: TGTGCCAGCGGCGGGCTCTCTGGGGCCAACGTCCTGACTTTC. The whole variable domain, filled in from reference TRBV7-9 and TRBJ2-6, reads DTGVSQNPRHKITKRGQNVTFRCDPISEHNRLYWYRQTLGQGPEFLTYFQNEAQLEKSRLLSDRFSAERPKGSFSTLEIQRTEQGDSAMYLCASGGLSGANVLTFGAGSRLTVL.

The chain has TRBV27 and TRBJ2-1, with 16 positions matching TRBD2. J lost 0 bases, V lost 5 bases, and 10 bases had no gene match. The CDR3 has 20 residues. Germline V CDR1 and CDR2: MNHEY, SMNVEV (reference sequence). This CDR3 is CASSLGLAGGRMSSYNEQFF. The CDR3 coding sequence is TGTGCCAGCAGTCTGGGACTAGCGGGAGGGAGAATGAGCTCCTACAATGAGCAGTTCTTC.

The V call is TRBV11-2, the J call TRBJ1-5; possibly TRBD1 for D (6 bases). Trimming took 3 bases from V and 0 from J, leaving 9 bases between them. This CDR3 spans 15 amino acids. Germline CDR1 reads SGHAT; CDR2 reads FQNNGV. CDR3 protein: CASSLGHSSNQPQHF. CDR3 nucleotide sequence: TGTGCCAGCAGCTTGGGACACTCTAGCAATCAGCCCCAGCATTTT.

The V and J genes are TRBV28 and TRBJ1-5; 7 nucleotides align to TRBD1. This CDR3 contains 15 residues. V was pared by 5 bases and J by 7 bases, with 11 bases of the junction left unmatched. Germline V lookup: CDR1 MDHEN, CDR2 SYDVKM. This chain's CDR3 is CASSTATGAGQPQHF. The CDR3 nucleotides read TGTGCCAGCAGTACTGCCACAGGGGCGGGACAGCCCCAGCATTTT. The full variable domain, rest sourced from reference TRBV28 and TRBJ1-5, is DVKVTQSSRYLVKRTGEKVFLECVQDMDHENMFWYRQDPGLGLRLIYFSYDVKMKEKGDIPEGYSVSREKKERFSLILESASTNQTSMYLCASSTATGAGQPQHFGDGTRLSIL.

This chain uses TRBV7-2 with TRBJ2-6; 8 bases map to TRBD1. The CDR3 has 16 residues. V dropped 7 bases and J dropped 0; count of bases not matched to a gene: 5. The germline V gene has CDR1 SGHTA and CDR2 FQGNSA. The CDR3 coding sequence is TGTGCCAGCACCCGACAGGGGAGCTCTGGGGCCAACGTCCTGACTTTC. This translates into CASTRQGSSGANVLTF.

This chain uses TRBV5-5 with TRBJ2-5; TRBD1 might be the D (5 bases). The CDR3 spans 13 residues. Germline V CDR1 and CDR2: SGHKS, YYEKEE (reference sequence). The germline V and J ends were trimmed by 6 bases and 9 bases, with 18 bases remaining between them. In nucleotides, the CDR3 is TGTGCCAGCACCCTACAGGAAATTTCGGCCCAGTACTTC. Translation: CASTLQEISAQYF.